These 7 T cell receptor beta chains came from one sample sequenced in a study of tumor-infiltrating lymphocytes in oesophageal squamous cell carcinoma. TCRdb re-called the PCR reads through MiXCR, storing one row per CDR3 protein. The table has roughly 16,000 distinct CDR3 sequences, 45% to 50% seen once. The sample was esophageal tumor tissue. Source of these receptors: a male donor with esophageal squamous cell carcinoma.

This clonotype was counted ten times or more. A much larger clone lies one base from this, so it may be a read error. The chain links TRBV6-1 to TRBJ2-5; the match to TRBD1 covers 9 bases. The CDR3 covers 15 residues. V shed 5 bases, J shed 11 bases, and the junction held 15 bases outside the gene matches. CDR1 and CDR2 (germline): MNHNS, SASEGT. This CDR3 is CASSRQGGIYNEQYF. Written as DNA, the CDR3 is TGTGCCAGCAGTCGACAGGGGGGGATTTACAATGAGCAGTACTTC.

This clonotype was recorded only once. The V call is TRBV28, the J call TRBJ2-3; weak D call: TRBD2 (6 bases). Trimming stripped 6 bases from V and 2 bases from J, with 9 bases between. The CDR3 length is 13 residues. Per the germline V gene, CDR1 is MDHEN and CDR2 is SYDVKM. Written as DNA, the CDR3 is TGTGCCAGCAGCGGGAGAACCACAGATACGCAGTATTTT. It is translated as CASSGRTTDTQYF.

This clonotype was counted at least ten times. The chain combines TRBV28 with TRBJ2-1; 7 positions agree with TRBD2. The end of the DNA is better explained by TRBJ2-7, so the J call may be wrong. CDR3 length equals 14 residues. Germline V CDR1 and CDR2: MDHEN, SYDVKM. CDR3 protein: CASSRRESYNEQYF. CDR3 nucleotide sequence: TGTGCCAGCAGTCGGCGGGAGTCATACAATGAGCAGTACTTC.

The J gene is TRBJ2-1, the V gene TRBV7-2; 7 bases fit TRBD1. The CDR3 contains 16 residues. CDR1 and CDR2 from the germline V gene are SGHTA and FQGNSA. V was clipped by 5 bases and J by 0 bases; unmatched bases: 7. CDR3 bases: TGTGCCAGCAGCACCCCCACAGGGGCCTCCTACAATGAGCAGTTCTTC. Its protein is CASSTPTGASYNEQFF. Filled out from reference TRBV7-2 and TRBJ2-1, the complete variable domain reads GAGVSQSPSNKVTEKGKDVELRCDPISGHTALYWYRQSLGQGLEFLIYFQGNSAPDKSGLPSDRFSAERTGGSVSTLTIQRTQQEDSAVYLCASSTPTGASYNEQFFGPGTRLTVL.

Ten or more counts support this clonotype. Since the CDR3 does not end with the conserved phenylalanine or tryptophan, this likely comes from a read error. It is unclear where the CDR3 begins or ends on the DNA, so no DNA is shown, and the CDR3 is as TCRdb lists it. J is TRBJ2-7 and V is TRBV5-1; whether TRBD1, the table's D call, matches the DNA was not checked. From germline, CDR1 is SGHRS and CDR2 YFSETQ. Inclusive of both ends, the CDR3 amounts to 15 amino acids. The CDR3: CATSVVTGIGYTFGS.

In this sample, this clonotype turned up a few times. The chain links TRBV7-8 to TRBJ2-1; 8 bases fit TRBD2. Germline CDR1 SGHVS, CDR2 FQNEAQ. V shed 0 bases and J 1 base; nucleotides not matched to a gene: 2. The CDR3 extends over 16 amino acids. CDR3 nucleotide sequence: TGTGCCAGCAGCTTAGCGAGCGGGAGATCCTACAATGAGCAGTTCTTC. Its translation is CASSLASGRSYNEQFF.

As concerns this clonotype: The final CDR3 position lacks the conserved phenylalanine or tryptophan, pointing to a likely read error. The DNA is omitted, as the CDR3 cannot be located on it reliably, and the CDR3 follows TCRdb's listing. V is TRBV7-6 and J is TRBJ2-7; the tabulated D call, TRBD1, remains unverified against the DNA. Both ends counted, the CDR3 spans 18 residues. CDR1 is SGHVS, CDR2 FNYEAQ, per germline. The CDR3 reads CASSPIYAGGRNEQFFGS.